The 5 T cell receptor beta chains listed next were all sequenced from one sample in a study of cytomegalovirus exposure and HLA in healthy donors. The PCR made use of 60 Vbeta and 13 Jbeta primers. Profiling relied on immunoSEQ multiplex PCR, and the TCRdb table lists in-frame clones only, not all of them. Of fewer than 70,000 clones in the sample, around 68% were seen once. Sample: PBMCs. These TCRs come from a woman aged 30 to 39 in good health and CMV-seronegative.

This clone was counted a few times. Here the CDR3 reads CASSQDRGSGANVLTF. The CDR3 region has the DNA TGCGCCAGCAGCCAAGACAGGGGATCTGGGGCCAACGTCCTGACTTTC. The chain has TRBV4-1 and TRBJ2-6, with D possibly matching TRBD1 (6 bases). V was clipped by 0 bases and J by 1 base, with 7 bases between them. Germline V gene sequence: CDR1 MGHRA, CDR2 YSYEKL. This CDR3 is 16 amino acids long.

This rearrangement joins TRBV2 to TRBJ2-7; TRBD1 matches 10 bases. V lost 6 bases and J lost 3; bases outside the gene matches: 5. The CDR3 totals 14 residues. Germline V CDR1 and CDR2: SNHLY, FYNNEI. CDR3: CASRGGQGNYEQYF. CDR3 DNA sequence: TGTGCCAGCAGGGGGGGACAGGGGAACTACGAGCAGTACTTC.

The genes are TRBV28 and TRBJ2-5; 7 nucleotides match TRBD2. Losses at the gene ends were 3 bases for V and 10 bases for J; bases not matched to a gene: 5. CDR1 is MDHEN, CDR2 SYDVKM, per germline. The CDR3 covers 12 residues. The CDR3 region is CASSLGGRSQYF. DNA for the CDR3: TGTGCCAGCAGTTTGGGGGGGAGGAGCCAGTACTTC.

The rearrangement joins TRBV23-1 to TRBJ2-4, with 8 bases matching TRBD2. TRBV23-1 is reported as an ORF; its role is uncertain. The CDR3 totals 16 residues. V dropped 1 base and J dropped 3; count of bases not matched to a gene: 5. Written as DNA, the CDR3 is TGCGCCAGCAGTCAATGGAAGCGGGGGAACAAAAACATTCAGTACTTC. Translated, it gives CASSQWKRGNKNIQYF.

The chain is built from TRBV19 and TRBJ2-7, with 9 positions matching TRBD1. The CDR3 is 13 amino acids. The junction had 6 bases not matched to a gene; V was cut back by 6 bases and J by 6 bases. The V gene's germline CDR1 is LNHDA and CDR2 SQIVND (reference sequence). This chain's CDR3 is CASSEQGALEQYF. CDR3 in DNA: TGTGCCAGTAGCGAACAGGGGGCCCTCGAGCAGTACTTC.